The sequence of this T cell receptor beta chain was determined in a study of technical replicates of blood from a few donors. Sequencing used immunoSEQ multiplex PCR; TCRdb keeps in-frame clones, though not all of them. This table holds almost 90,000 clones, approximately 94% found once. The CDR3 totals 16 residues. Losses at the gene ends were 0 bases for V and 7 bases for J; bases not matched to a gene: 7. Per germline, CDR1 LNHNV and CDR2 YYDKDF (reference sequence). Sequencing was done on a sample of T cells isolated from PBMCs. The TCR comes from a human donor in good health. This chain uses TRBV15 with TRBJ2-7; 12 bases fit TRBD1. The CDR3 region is CATSRDPGQGAREQYF. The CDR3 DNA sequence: TGTGCCACCAGCAGAGACCCGGGACAGGGGGCGCGGGAGCAGTACTTC.